The 27 T cell receptor beta chains presented below share a single source sample, sequenced in a study of Ad26.COV2.S vaccination and SARS-CoV-2 variants. Assay: immunoSEQ multiplex PCR; the TCRdb copy retains only in-frame clones and omits some. The table has about 500,000 clones, about 89% seen once; the top ten hold over 1.5%. Treatment indicated: around 19 received Ad26.COV2.S at low or high dose, single or two shots; about five received placebo; per-sample allocation not given. Sampling happened 63 days after the first vaccine or placebo injection. The specimen was peripheral blood, collected in a trial of Ad26.COV2.S vaccine versus placebo. The receptors were gathered from a person between 18 and 59 years old who received the Ad26.COV2.S COVID-19 vaccine or a placebo.

This clone was found once. The chain joins TRBV7-9 to TRBJ2-1; 8 nucleotides match TRBD2. Trimming took 1 base from V and 4 from J; bases not matched to a gene: 9. CDR1 and CDR2 from the germline V gene are SEHNR and FQNEAQ (reference sequence). This CDR3 comprises 17 residues. The DNA for the CDR3 is TGTGCCAGCAGCTTAGGAGTTGGGACTAGTCCATACAATGAGCAGTTCTTC. Protein: CASSLGVGTSPYNEQFF.

The J gene is TRBJ1-2, the V gene TRBV29-1; D might be TRBD1 (6 bases). CDR1 is SQVTM, CDR2 ANQGSEA, per germline. This CDR3 spans 13 amino acids. V was trimmed by 1 base and J by 4 bases, leaving 10 bases between them. The CDR3 spells CSVEAGVSYGYTF. CDR3 nucleotides: TGCAGCGTTGAAGCAGGGGTCAGCTATGGCTACACCTTC.

The genes are TRBV13 and TRBJ2-1; 8 positions agree with TRBD2. CDR1 PRHDT and CDR2 FYEKMQ come from the germline V gene (reference sequence). After removal of 8 bases from V and 5 bases from J, the junction contained 5 bases not matched to a gene. The CDR3 has 13 residues. Here the CDR3 DNA reads TGTGCCAGCGGAATCGGGAGGGACAATGAGCAGTTCTTC. Protein: CASGIGRDNEQFF.

The chain links TRBV2 to TRBJ2-3, with 10 bases identical to TRBD2. The germline gives CDR1 SNHLY, CDR2 FYNNEI. The V and J ends lost 2 bases and 2 bases, in that order; junction bases with no gene match: 13. The CDR3 runs 19 residues. The CDR3 loop is CASSESLAGEPESTDTQYF. The CDR3 region has the DNA TGTGCCAGCAGTGAATCGCTAGCGGGGGAACCCGAGTCCACAGATACGCAGTATTTT.

This clone came up once. The chain joins TRBV6-1 to TRBJ1-1; D is undetermined. Germline CDR1 and CDR2: MNHNS and SASEGT. Trimming took off 1 base at V and 4 bases at J, with 10 bases between the two ends. This CDR3 is built from 14 residues. CDR3 residues: CASSEGGFGTEAFF. The CDR3, as DNA: TGTGCCAGCAGTGAAGGAGGGTTTGGCACTGAAGCTTTCTTT.

The chain carries TRBV27 and TRBJ1-1; D might be TRBD1 (5 bases). The V gene's germline CDR1 is MNHEY and CDR2 SMNVEV (reference sequence). The CDR3 spans 17 residues. Deletions cut 4 bases from V and 2 bases from J, with 20 bases between. The DNA of the CDR3 is TGTGCCAGCAGTTCCATGACGGCCCCAGGGACCAACACTGAAGCTTTCTTT. This encodes CASSSMTAPGTNTEAFF.

The chain links TRBV30 to TRBJ1-1, with 7 bases aligning to TRBD1. The CDR3 is 15 amino acids. Trimming at V came to 4 bases and at J to 4 bases, leaving 12 bases not matched to a gene. Germline V CDR1 and CDR2: GTSNPN, SVGIG (reference sequence). This chain's CDR3 is CAWTRTGRRGTEAFF. The CDR3 nucleotides read TGTGCCTGGACTCGGACAGGACGGAGGGGCACTGAAGCTTTCTTT.

This clone was counted once. The CDR3 sequence is CASSPRAAEAFF. The CDR3 DNA reads TGTGCCAGCAGTCCCCGAGCCGCTGAAGCTTTCTTT. This rearrangement joins TRBV12-3 or TRBV12-4 to TRBJ1-1; D unclear. Trimming left V 5 bases short and J 6 bases short, with 10 bases between. The CDR3 is made up of 12 amino acids.

The chain carries TRBV28 and TRBJ1-4; D might be TRBD1 (6 bases). V dropped 6 bases and J dropped 7 bases, with 9 bases sitting between them. The length of the CDR3 is 12 residues. Per germline, CDR1 MDHEN and CDR2 SYDVKM. In DNA form, the CDR3 reads TGTGCCAGCAGGTACAGGGCTGAAAAACTGTTTTTT. It is translated as CASRYRAEKLFF.

The chain recombines TRBV7-2 with TRBJ1-3; D uncertain. Trimming stripped 0 bases from V and 3 bases from J, with 9 bases between. The CDR3 covers 15 residues. Germline CDR1 reads SGHTA; CDR2 reads FQGNSA. The CDR3 DNA is TGTGCCAGCAGCTTAGCACAGTCACTTGGAAACACCATATATTTT. This gives the protein CASSLAQSLGNTIYF.

The chain combines TRBV5-1 with TRBJ2-7; 9 nucleotides line up with TRBD2. From germline, CDR1 is SGHRS and CDR2 YFSETQ. CDR3 length: 16 residues. Trimming took 0 bases from V and 7 from J; bases not matched to a gene: 11. The CDR3, as DNA: TGCGCCAGCAGCTTGGATAGCAGCGGGAGGCCTGGGGAGCAGTACTTC. Protein: CASSLDSSGRPGEQYF.

This clone was observed a few times. The genes are TRBV27 and TRBJ2-7; TRBD2 is a possible D gene (5 bases). The CDR3 covers 14 residues. The V end lost 8 bases, the J end lost 2 bases, and 16 bases lay between the germline ends. The V gene's germline CDR1 is MNHEY and CDR2 SMNVEV (reference sequence). In nucleotides, the CDR3 is TGTGCCAGCTCCCAACGAGGGCCAACCTACGAGCAGTACTTC. It encodes CASSQRGPTYEQYF.

This clone was observed once. V usage is TRBV7-2 and J usage is TRBJ1-2; 8 nucleotides line up with TRBD1. This CDR3 spans 13 amino acids. Germline-derived CDR1 and CDR2 are SGHTA and FQGNSA. J gave up 4 bases and V 4 bases, and 2 bases lay outside the gene matches. CDR3 in amino acids: CASSSGQVYGYTF. The CDR3, as DNA: TGTGCCAGCAGCTCGGGACAGGTCTATGGCTACACCTTC.

V and J are TRBV5-5 and TRBJ1-5; perhaps TRBD1 as D (6 bases). V dropped 3 bases and J dropped 0 bases, with 10 bases sitting between them. The CDR3 runs 15 residues. Germline values: CDR1 SGHKS, CDR2 YYEKEE (reference sequence). CDR3 loop: CASSWGPGSNQPQHF. The CDR3 DNA is TGTGCCAGCAGCTGGGGGCCCGGTAGCAATCAGCCCCAGCATTTT. The full variable domain, completed using reference TRBV5-5 and TRBJ1-5, is DAGVTQSPTHLIKTRGQQVTLRCSPISGHKSVSWYQQVLGQGPQFIFQYYEKEERGRGNFPDRFSARQFPNYSSELNVNALLLGDSALYLCASSWGPGSNQPQHFGDGTRLSIL.

The J gene is TRBJ2-7, the V gene TRBV7-2, with D unclear. The germline CDR1 and CDR2 sequences are SGHTA and FQGNSA. The germline V and J ends were trimmed by 1 base and 2 bases, with 9 bases remaining between them. This CDR3 is 14 amino acids long. This CDR3 is CASSLGVLAYEQYF. As DNA, the CDR3 is TGTGCCAGCAGCTTAGGGGTCCTAGCCTACGAGCAGTACTTC. The full variable domain, rest sourced from reference TRBV7-2 and TRBJ2-7, is GAGVSQSPSNKVTEKGKDVELRCDPISGHTALYWYRQSLGQGLEFLIYFQGNSAPDKSGLPSDRFSAERTGGSVSTLTIQRTQQEDSAVYLCASSLGVLAYEQYFGPGTRLTVT.

V and J are TRBV15 and TRBJ2-5; a possible D gene is TRBD2 (6 bases). Trimming removed 1 base at V and 1 base at J, with 10 bases between. Per the germline V gene, CDR1 is LNHNV and CDR2 is YYDKDF (reference sequence). The CDR3 consists of 15 residues. The CDR3 protein is CATSRVASAQETQYF. The CDR3 DNA follows: TGTGCCACCAGCAGAGTCGCTAGCGCCCAAGAGACCCAGTACTTC.

The V call is TRBV11-2, the J call TRBJ1-4; D uncertain. V was clipped by 3 bases and J by 7 bases, with 9 bases between them. CDR3 size: 13 residues. Germline CDR1 and CDR2: SGHAT and FQNNGV. As DNA, the CDR3 is TGTGCCAGCAGCTTGTTCGTAGGTGAAAAACTGTTTTTT. Translating gives CASSLFVGEKLFF. Using reference TRBV11-2 and TRBJ1-4 for the parts outside the CDR3, the full variable domain is EAGVAQSPRYKIIEKRQSVAFWCNPISGHATLYWYQQILGQGPKLLIQFQNNGVVDDSQLPKDRFSAERLKGVDSTLKIQPAKLEDSAVYLCASSLFVGEKLFFGSGTQLSVL.

Here the CDR3 DNA reads TGTGCCAGCAGCTTAAGACCACAGGGGGGTGAGCAGTACTTC. Protein sequence: CASSLRPQGGEQYF. This sequence joins TRBV7-8 and TRBJ2-7; 8 bases are a match to TRBD1. The V gene end was trimmed by 2 bases and the J gene end by 7 bases; junction bases not matched to a gene: 7. CDR3 length: 14 amino acids. CDR1 is SGHVS, CDR2 FQNEAQ, per germline.

J is TRBJ1-6 and V is TRBV3-1 (or the pseudogene TRBV3-2); D not resolved. The CDR3 covers 15 residues. Germline CDR1 LGHDT, CDR2 YNNKEL (reference sequence). The germline V and J ends were trimmed by 4 bases and 9 bases, with 16 bases remaining between them. CDR3 residues: CASSRNTISGSPLHF. CDR3 coding DNA: TGTGCCAGCAGCCGAAACACGATAAGTGGTTCACCCCTCCACTTT.

The genes are TRBV19 and TRBJ2-6; D is ambiguous. This CDR3 is built from 14 residues. CDR1 is LNHDA, CDR2 SQIVND, per germline (reference sequence). The germline V and J ends were trimmed by 7 bases and 0 bases, with 7 bases remaining between them. CDR3 nucleotides: TGTGCCAGTATGGTGCTCTCTGGGGCCAACGTCCTGACTTTC. It specifies CASMVLSGANVLTF.

This clone was seen only once. V and J are TRBV10-3 and TRBJ1-6, with TRBD1 identical over 7 bases. The CDR3 is 15 residues long. From germline, CDR1 is ENHRY and CDR2 SYGVKD. J was trimmed by 7 bases and V by 0 bases; bases with no gene match: 3. In DNA form, the CDR3 reads TGTGCCATCAGTGAGTCGACAGGGACGAATTCACCCCTCCACTTT. It codes for CAISESTGTNSPLHF.

V is TRBV30 and J is TRBJ1-4; maybe TRBD1 (6 bases). Trimming left V 5 bases short and J 0 bases short, with 13 bases between. The CDR3 is made up of 15 amino acids. Germline V gives CDR1 GTSNPN, CDR2 SVGIG (reference sequence). CDR3 amino acids: CAWGDIGATNEKLFF. CDR3 sequence (DNA): TGTGCCTGGGGGGACATAGGGGCAACTAATGAAAAACTGTTTTTT.

The rearrangement joins TRBV12-3 or TRBV12-4 to TRBJ2-2, with a weak D call TRBD1 (6 bases). This CDR3 is built from 13 residues. Trimming removed 8 bases from V and 0 bases from J, with 7 bases in between. CDR3 amino acids: CASRDTNTGELFF. CDR3 nucleotides: TGTGCCAGCCGGGACACGAACACCGGGGAGCTGTTTTTT.

The gene calls are TRBV9 and TRBJ1-3; D not certain. Germline loops: CDR1 SGDLS, CDR2 YYNGEE. Trimming removed 1 base at V and 1 base at J, with 9 bases between. The CDR3 extends over 15 amino acids. This CDR3 reads CASSVFSESGNTIYF. The CDR3 DNA is TGTGCCAGCAGCGTATTTTCGGAGTCTGGAAACACCATATATTTT.

The chain joins TRBV6-5 to TRBJ1-2; TRBD1 is a possible D gene (5 bases). CDR3 length: 15 amino acids. Germline CDR1 MNHEY, CDR2 SVGAGI. Trimming shortened V by 5 bases and J by 1 base, and 14 bases separated the two germline ends. The CDR3 DNA reads as TGTGCCAGCAGTCATCGGTTCGGGGGTAACTATGGCTACACCTTC. It yields the protein CASSHRFGGNYGYTF.

The chain combines TRBV30 with TRBJ1-5; no reliable D call. Germline-derived CDR1 and CDR2 are GTSNPN and SVGIG (reference sequence). CDR3 length equals 13 residues. V was clipped by 2 bases and J by 3 bases, with 8 bases between them. CDR3 bases: TGTGCCTGGAGTTCTGGGTACAATCAGCCCCAGCATTTT. The encoded protein is CAWSSGYNQPQHF.

The gene calls are TRBV11-2 and TRBJ2-7; D gene uncertain. CDR1 is SGHAT, CDR2 FQNNGV, per germline. V lost 1 base, J lost 3 bases, and 7 bases lay in between. The CDR3 is 13 residues long. DNA for the CDR3: TGTGCCAGCAGCTTAGTGGGTGGCTACGAGCAGTACTTC. Amino acid sequence: CASSLVGGYEQYF. Full variable domain (outside the CDR3, taken from reference TRBV11-2 and TRBJ2-7): EAGVAQSPRYKIIEKRQSVAFWCNPISGHATLYWYQQILGQGPKLLIQFQNNGVVDDSQLPKDRFSAERLKGVDSTLKIQPAKLEDSAVYLCASSLVGGYEQYFGPGTRLTVT.